The 26 T cell receptor beta chains listed next were all sequenced from one sample in a study of blood T cell repertoires in COVID-19. Profiling relied on immunoSEQ multiplex PCR, and the TCRdb table lists in-frame clones only, not all of them. The sample has about 96,000 clones; over 60% are singletons. Sequences were obtained from peripheral blood. All receptors come from a man in his forties or fifties who had recovered from COVID-19.

This chain uses TRBV6-5 with TRBJ1-2, with 9 nucleotides matching TRBD1. The germline gives CDR1 MNHEY, CDR2 SVGAGI. Trimming cost V 7 bases and J 8 bases; bases outside gene matches: 8. There are 13 residues in the CDR3. CDR3 in amino acids: CASTRQGVIGYTF. The CDR3 nucleotides read TGTGCCAGCACCCGACAGGGGGTAATCGGCTACACCTTC.

The chain employs TRBV27 and TRBJ1-1, with D possibly being TRBD1 (6 bases). Germline lookup yields CDR1 MNHEY and CDR2 SMNVEV (reference sequence). This CDR3 region has 14 residues. The V end was cut by 3 bases, the J end by 5 bases, with 13 bases between. This chain's CDR3 is CASSLKQGVTEAFF. CDR3 in DNA: TGTGCCAGCAGTTTGAAACAGGGTGTTACTGAAGCTTTCTTT.

This chain uses TRBV11-2 with TRBJ1-6; D perhaps matches TRBD1 (6 bases). Germline CDR1 reads SGHAT; CDR2 reads FQNNGV. CDR3 length equals 19 residues. The ends were cut back, 5 bases at V and 1 base at J, with 21 bases in the middle. In nucleotides, the CDR3 is TGTGCCAGCAGCGATCTCCTGGGGGCCGAGTGGTCCTATAATTCACCCCTCCACTTT. Residues: CASSDLLGAEWSYNSPLHF.

The chain employs TRBV14 and TRBJ2-1; TRBD1 matches 8 bases. Trimming took 1 base from V and 8 from J; bases not matched to a gene: 4. CDR3 length: 14 amino acids. From germline, CDR1 is SGHDN and CDR2 FVKESK. This CDR3 is CASSQAARGHEQFF. The CDR3 bases are TGTGCCAGCAGCCAAGCGGCCAGGGGGCATGAGCAGTTCTTC. Full variable domain (outside the CDR3, taken from reference TRBV14 and TRBJ2-1): EAGVTQFPSHSVIEKGQTVTLRCDPISGHDNLYWYRRVMGKEIKFLLHFVKESKQDESGMPNNRFLAERTGGTYSTLKVQPAELEDSGVYFCASSQAARGHEQFFGPGTRLTVL.

A remark on this clone: Other DNA sequences from this sample encode an identical CDR3 as well. The rearrangement joins TRBV5-1 to TRBJ2-5, with D tentatively TRBD1 (6 bases). The CDR3 has 14 residues. Germline V gives CDR1 SGHRS, CDR2 YFSETQ. V was pared by 0 bases and J by 1 base, with 7 bases between. CDR3 sequence reads: CASSLDRVQETQYF. DNA of the CDR3: TGCGCCAGCAGCTTGGACAGGGTCCAAGAGACCCAGTACTTC. The variable domain in full, with the rest retrieved from reference TRBV5-1 and TRBJ2-5, is KAGVTQTPRYLIKTRGQQVTLSCSPISGHRSVSWYQQTPGQGLQFLFEYFSETQRNKGNFPGRFSGRQFSNSRSEMNVSTLELGDSALYLCASSLDRVQETQYFGPGTRLLVL.

This clone appeared a single time. The genes are TRBV11-2 and TRBJ2-3; TRBD2 matches 10 bases. The CDR3 loop spans 15 amino acids. Germline loops: CDR1 SGHAT, CDR2 FQNNGV. V gave up 9 bases and J gave up 5 bases; unmatched junction bases: 11. The CDR3 region has the DNA TGTGCCAGTCGCTCTAGCGGGAGAGGTGGAGATACGCAGTATTTT. Translated: CASRSSGRGGDTQYF.

The chain combines TRBV5-1 with TRBJ1-1; TRBD1 matches 7 bases. Trimming took 4 bases from V and 5 from J; bases not matched to a gene: 8. Germline CDR1 reads SGHRS; CDR2 reads YFSETQ. There are 14 residues in the CDR3. The CDR3 reads CASSGVPGGTEAFF. For the CDR3, the DNA is TGCGCCAGCAGCGGGGTCCCAGGGGGAACTGAAGCTTTCTTT.

The chain couples TRBV2 to TRBJ2-1; 8 bases align to TRBD1. The CDR3 extends over 14 amino acids. Germline assignment: CDR1 SNHLY and CDR2 FYNNEI. V lost 4 bases to trimming and J lost 9 bases; unmatched junction nucleotides: 8. Written as DNA, the CDR3 is TGTGCCAGCAGTGGGCAGGGGGCAGCAGGTGAGCAGTTCTTC. Protein: CASSGQGAAGEQFF.

Only a few counts were recorded for this clone. The chain links TRBV12-3 or TRBV12-4 to TRBJ2-1, with D maybe TRBD2 (6 bases). The V and J ends lost 6 bases and 10 bases respectively, with 10 bases between them. The CDR3 totals 11 residues. The CDR3 loop is CASSPSEEQFF. The CDR3 DNA sequence: TGTGCCAGCAGCCCTAGCGAAGAGCAGTTCTTC.

The rearrangement joins TRBV19 to TRBJ2-3; D may be TRBD2 (5 bases). CDR3 length equals 14 residues. V was cut by 5 bases and J by 1 base, with 10 bases left in between. Looked up from germline, CDR1 is LNHDA and CDR2 is SQIVND (reference sequence). Written as DNA, the CDR3 is TGTGCCAGTAGTGATCGAGCGGGCACAGATACGCAGTATTTT. Protein: CASSDRAGTDTQYF.

This chain links TRBV7-9 with TRBJ2-5; no firm D call. V dropped 3 bases and J dropped 1 base, with 3 bases sitting between them. This CDR3 is built from 12 residues. Germline V CDR1 and CDR2: SEHNR, FQNEAQ (reference sequence). This CDR3 reads CASSFRQETQYF. CDR3 sequence (DNA): TGTGCCAGCAGCTTCCGCCAAGAGACCCAGTACTTC. The full variable domain, in which reference TRBV7-9 and TRBJ2-5 provide the parts outside the CDR3, is DTGVSQNPRHKITKRGQNVTFRCDPISEHNRLYWYRQTLGQGPEFLTYFQNEAQLEKSRLLSDRFSAERPKGSFSTLEIQRTEQGDSAMYLCASSFRQETQYFGPGTRLLVL.

In DNA, the CDR3 is TGTGCCAGCAGCTTCTTGTTCGTTACAGTCCAGGGCGAGCAGTACTTC. Protein sequence: CASSFLFVTVQGEQYF. V gene TRBV7-9 combines with J gene TRBJ2-7; a possible D gene is TRBD1 (5 bases). The CDR3 contains 16 residues. Germline loops: CDR1 SEHNR, CDR2 FQNEAQ (reference sequence). Trimming shortened V by 3 bases and J by 6 bases, and 21 bases separated the two germline ends.

The genes are TRBV2 and TRBJ1-3, with 8 bases lining up with TRBD1. Trimming removed 8 bases from V and 4 bases from J; junction bases left unmatched: 7. Germline V gene lookup returns CDR1 SNHLY and CDR2 FYNNEI. The CDR3 sequence is 14 residues long. The CDR3 bases are TGTGCCAGCGCAGGACAGGGCAAGGGAAACACCATATATTTT. Translated: CASAGQGKGNTIYF.

This clone has only one observation. The CDR3 sequence: CAIRPSRDRGYEQYF. The CDR3 bases are TGTGCCATCAGACCGTCCCGGGACAGGGGCTACGAGCAGTACTTC. The rearrangement joins TRBV10-3 to TRBJ2-7, with TRBD1 identical over 10 bases. V shed 6 bases, J shed 3 bases, and the junction held 8 bases outside the gene matches. Germline CDR1 and CDR2: ENHRY and SYGVKD. This CDR3 region has 15 residues.

The sample holds a few counts of this clone. The chain recombines TRBV5-5 with TRBJ1-5, with 8 nucleotides matching TRBD1. Germline V gives CDR1 SGHKS, CDR2 YYEKEE (reference sequence). The CDR3 spans 14 residues. J lost 8 bases, V lost 5 bases, and 9 bases had no gene match. CDR3 DNA sequence: TGTGCCAGCAGTCCCGGACAGGGTTGGGAGCCCCAGCATTTT. Encoded protein: CASSPGQGWEPQHF. Full variable domain (outside the CDR3, taken from reference TRBV5-5 and TRBJ1-5): DAGVTQSPTHLIKTRGQQVTLRCSPISGHKSVSWYQQVLGQGPQFIFQYYEKEERGRGNFPDRFSARQFPNYSSELNVNALLLGDSALYLCASSPGQGWEPQHFGDGTRLSIL.

This clone showed up just a few times. J is TRBJ1-4 and V is TRBV30; D uncertain. From germline, CDR1 is GTSNPN and CDR2 SVGIG (reference sequence). V lost 5 bases, J lost 3 bases, and 10 bases lay in between. The CDR3 spans 13 residues. The CDR3 DNA reads as TGTGCCTGGCGTCCGCGGGCTAATGAAAAACTGTTTTTT. Its translation is CAWRPRANEKLFF.

The chain has TRBV9 and TRBJ2-5, with 12 bases fitting TRBD2. Germline lookup yields CDR1 SGDLS and CDR2 YYNGEE. The CDR3 length is 16 residues. After removal of 0 bases from V and 5 bases from J, the junction contained 5 bases not matched to a gene. For the CDR3, the DNA is TGTGCCAGCAGCGTAGGACTAGCGGGGGATCTGGAGACCCAGTACTTC. Protein sequence: CASSVGLAGDLETQYF.

J is TRBJ2-5 and V is TRBV28, with TRBD1 matching 11 bases. Trimming cost V 3 bases and J 5 bases; bases outside gene matches: 8. The V gene's germline CDR1 is MDHEN and CDR2 SYDVKM. The CDR3 totals 16 residues. CDR3 DNA sequence: TGTGCCAGCAGTTTCCGGGACAGGGGGATTCGGGAGACCCAGTACTTC. Protein: CASSFRDRGIRETQYF. Together with reference TRBV28 and TRBJ2-5, the CDR3 gives the full variable domain: DVKVTQSSRYLVKRTGEKVFLECVQDMDHENMFWYRQDPGLGLRLIYFSYDVKMKEKGDIPEGYSVSREKKERFSLILESASTNQTSMYLCASSFRDRGIRETQYFGPGTRLLVL.

The J gene is TRBJ1-2, the V gene TRBV27; TRBD1 aligns across 11 bases. After removal of 4 bases from V and 5 bases from J, the junction contained 3 bases not matched to a gene. Germline-derived CDR1 and CDR2 are MNHEY and SMNVEV (reference sequence). CDR3 length equals 14 residues. CDR3 nucleotide sequence: TGTGCCAGCAGTTGGGACAGGGGGAAGTATGGCTACACCTTC. Its translation is CASSWDRGKYGYTF.

V gene TRBV3-1 (or the pseudogene TRBV3-2) combines with J gene TRBJ2-6; TRBD2 matches 13 bases. Germline lookup yields CDR1 LGHDT and CDR2 YNNKEL (reference sequence). The CDR3 is 18 residues long. Germline trimming cut 4 bases from V and 0 bases from J; bases unmatched to any gene: 3. The CDR3, as DNA: TGTGCCAGCAGCCGGACTAGCGGGGGCGCCTCTGGGGCCAACGTCCTGACTTTC. Translation gives CASSRTSGGASGANVLTF.

The chain links TRBV4-1 to TRBJ2-5; 8 positions match TRBD2. The CDR3 covers 12 residues. Germline V gene sequence: CDR1 MGHRA, CDR2 YSYEKL. J was trimmed by 5 bases and V by 11 bases; bases with no gene match: 7. The DNA for the CDR3 is TGCGCCGGAGCGGGAGTGGTGGAGACCCAGTACTTC. Translated, it gives CAGAGVVETQYF.

The DNA of the CDR3 is TGTGCCAGCTCACCAGACGCAGGGCTCGGCTACACCTTC. As protein: CASSPDAGLGYTF. This rearrangement joins TRBV18 to TRBJ1-2, with D maybe TRBD1 (5 bases). The CDR3 extends over 13 amino acids. Germline V gives CDR1 KGHSH, CDR2 LQKENI. V lost 2 bases, J lost 8 bases, and 12 bases lay in between. Full variable domain (outside the CDR3, taken from reference TRBV18 and TRBJ1-2): NAGVMQNPRHLVRRRGQEARLRCSPMKGHSHVYWYRQLPEEGLKFMVYLQKENIIDESGMPKERFSAEFPKEGPSILRIQQVVRGDSAAYFCASSPDAGLGYTFGSGTRLTVV.

The chain employs TRBV6-4 and TRBJ1-2; D may be TRBD1 (6 bases). V lost 3 bases, J lost 7 bases, and 12 bases lay in between. The CDR3 has 13 amino acids. The germline V gene encodes CDR1 MRHNA and CDR2 SNTAGT. CDR3 bases: TGTGCCAGCAGTGAATCAGGGGTTGGTGGCTACACCTTC. It encodes CASSESGVGGYTF.

The J gene is TRBJ2-1, the V gene TRBV5-1; 7 bases align to TRBD1. This CDR3 is 15 amino acids long. Germline CDR1 and CDR2: SGHRS and YFSETQ. With V trimmed by 1 base and J by 5 bases, 6 bases remained unmatched. The CDR3 nucleotides read TGCGCCAGCAGCTTGTCGGACAGGAGAAACAATGAGCAGTTCTTC. Its translation is CASSLSDRRNNEQFF. The full variable domain, rest sourced from reference TRBV5-1 and TRBJ2-1, is KAGVTQTPRYLIKTRGQQVTLSCSPISGHRSVSWYQQTPGQGLQFLFEYFSETQRNKGNFPGRFSGRQFSNSRSEMNVSTLELGDSALYLCASSLSDRRNNEQFFGPGTRLTVL.

This clone was recorded once. CDR3: CASSQAGVRNTIYF. The CDR3 DNA is TGTGCCAGCAGCCAAGCCGGGGTTAGAAACACCATATATTTT. The chain joins TRBV3-1 (or the pseudogene TRBV3-2) to TRBJ1-3; no clear D. The CDR3 contains 14 residues. Germline CDR1 reads LGHDT; CDR2 reads YNNKEL (reference sequence). V dropped 1 base and J dropped 5 bases, with 9 bases sitting between them.

The rearrangement uses TRBV5-1 and TRBJ2-5; D might be TRBD2 (6 bases). The CDR3 is 13 amino acids. Per the germline V gene, CDR1 is SGHRS and CDR2 is YFSETQ. V dropped 5 bases and J dropped 5 bases, with 13 bases sitting between them. In nucleotides, the CDR3 is TGCGCCAGCAGAGGAGGGGCCATGGAGACCCAGTACTTC. Amino acids: CASRGGAMETQYF.